A single sample gave rise to the 27 T cell receptor beta chains below, sequenced in a study of blood T cell repertoires in COVID-19. Repertoires were generated with immunoSEQ multiplex PCR, while TCRdb's copy carries only in-frame clones and drops some. In the table there are 150,000 to 200,000 clones, about nine tenths of which are singletons. Sequenced input: peripheral blood. Receptors were obtained from a man between 60 and 70 years old with active or convalescent COVID-19.

The V gene is TRBV18, the J gene TRBJ2-7, with TRBD2 matching 9 bases. Germline V gene sequence: CDR1 KGHSH, CDR2 LQKENI. Unmatched junction bases numbered 4, after V lost 4 bases and J lost 3 bases. This CDR3 has 14 amino acids. CDR3 sequence (DNA): TGTGCCAGCTCACGGGCTAGCGGGATCTACGAGCAGTACTTC. Protein sequence: CASSRASGIYEQYF.

The chain is built from TRBV10-3 and TRBJ2-3; the match to TRBD2 covers 8 bases. Germline lookup yields CDR1 ENHRY and CDR2 SYGVKD. This CDR3 has 14 residues. V was clipped by 2 bases and J by 4 bases; unmatched bases: 2. Here the CDR3 DNA reads TGTGCCATCAGTGAGACCGGGGGGGCAGATACGCAGTATTTT. Its translation: CAISETGGADTQYF.

This chain links TRBV2 with TRBJ1-6; D unresolved. The CDR3 contains 15 residues. V lost 7 bases to trimming and J lost 0 bases, with 10 bases between them. Germline V CDR1 and CDR2: SNHLY, FYNNEI. The CDR3 region is CASIYGSSYNSPLHF. CDR3 in DNA: TGTGCCAGCATATATGGGAGCTCCTATAATTCACCCCTCCACTTT.

This sequence joins TRBV10-3 and TRBJ1-2, with D possibly matching TRBD1 (5 bases). The V gene's germline CDR1 is ENHRY and CDR2 SYGVKD. This CDR3 comprises 13 residues. With 10 bases removed from V and 0 bases from J, the gap between germline ends came to 12 bases. CDR3 in DNA: TGTGCCACGAAGACAGATACTAACTATGGCTACACCTTC. This sequence encodes CATKTDTNYGYTF.

The chain employs TRBV7-9 and TRBJ2-3; TRBD1 is a possible D gene (6 bases). This CDR3 spans 15 amino acids. Trimming cost V 6 bases and J 3 bases, with 16 bases left between them. The germline V gene encodes CDR1 SEHNR and CDR2 FQNEAQ (reference sequence). In DNA, the CDR3 is TGTGCCAGCAGTCAGACAGGAGAAGAGACAGATACGCAGTATTTT. Translating gives CASSQTGEETDTQYF.

This chain links TRBV5-1 with TRBJ1-2; D is undetermined. The CDR3 spans 14 residues. Germline V gene sequence: CDR1 SGHRS, CDR2 YFSETQ. Trimming stripped 5 bases from V and 0 bases from J, with 11 bases between. CDR3 residues: CASSFDGANYGYTF. CDR3 DNA sequence: TGCGCCAGCAGTTTCGACGGAGCTAACTATGGCTACACCTTC.

This clone appeared once. This rearrangement joins TRBV21-1 to TRBJ1-2. TRBV21-1 is noted as a pseudogene. The CDR3 loop spans 14 amino acids. DNA for the CDR3: TGTGCCAGCAGCAGCGCCAAACGGTCGATCGGCTACACCTTC. This gives the protein CASSSAKRSIGYTF.

The CDR3 DNA reads as TGCGCCAGCAGCCAAGATTCCGGGTACTCTGGGGCCAACGTCCTGACTTTC. Translation: CASSQDSGYSGANVLTF. The rearrangement uses TRBV4-1 and TRBJ2-6, with no clear D. V lost 0 bases and J lost 0, with 9 bases in between. CDR1 is MGHRA and CDR2 is YSYEKL in the germline V gene. The CDR3 has 17 residues.

The chain employs TRBV6-6 and TRBJ2-7; 9 bases map to TRBD1. CDR3 length: 14 amino acids. V gave up 6 bases and J gave up 3 bases; unmatched junction bases: 6. Looked up from germline, CDR1 is MNHNY and CDR2 is SVGAGI (reference sequence). DNA for the CDR3: TGTGCCAGCAGGGCCGGGACAGGGTTCTACGAGCAGTACTTC. Translation gives CASRAGTGFYEQYF.

This clone was observed once. The chain carries TRBV3-1 (or the pseudogene TRBV3-2) and TRBJ1-1; D is ambiguous. V gave up 7 bases and J gave up 1 base, with 7 bases separating them. This CDR3 comprises 12 residues. In germline, CDR1 is LGHDT, CDR2 YNNKEL (reference sequence). CDR3 nucleotide sequence: TGTGCCAGCATCTCGGGGAACACTGAAGCTTTCTTT. Translation gives CASISGNTEAFF.

Here the CDR3 DNA reads TGTGCCAGCAGTGACTCCGCGGTCCAGGGGGGTACGCAGTATTTT. It yields the protein CASSDSAVQGGTQYF. This chain links TRBV6-4 with TRBJ2-3, with D possibly being TRBD1 (7 bases). The CDR3 is 15 residues long. Germline assignment: CDR1 MRHNA and CDR2 SNTAGT. V lost 0 bases, J lost 8 bases, and 15 bases lay in between.

As for this clone: The identical CDR3 is also encoded by other nucleotide sequences in the sample. The chain is built from TRBV7-9 and TRBJ1-1, with D perhaps matching TRBD1 (5 bases). The germline CDR1 and CDR2 sequences are SEHNR and FQNEAQ (reference sequence). V was pared by 3 bases and J by 3 bases, with 14 bases between. The CDR3 sequence is 15 residues long. The CDR3 spells CASSLGPTGDTEAFF. CDR3 in DNA: TGTGCCAGCAGCTTGGGCCCTACGGGGGACACTGAAGCTTTCTTT.

This sequence joins TRBV6-5 and TRBJ1-1, with TRBD1 matching over 9 bases. This CDR3 has 15 residues. Germline CDR1 MNHEY, CDR2 SVGAGI. The ends lost 4 bases at V and 4 bases at J; junction bases unmatched: 7. This CDR3 reads CASSLMTGGGTEAFF. The DNA of the CDR3 is TGTGCCAGCAGTTTGATGACAGGGGGTGGCACTGAAGCTTTCTTT.

The table lists this clone with a count of one. The chain combines TRBV12-3 or TRBV12-4 with TRBJ2-7; D remains ambiguous. The V and J ends lost 3 bases and 4 bases respectively, with 10 bases between them. The CDR3 is made up of 13 amino acids. The CDR3 protein is CASSFGSRYEQYF. In DNA, the CDR3 is TGTGCCAGCAGTTTTGGCAGCAGGTACGAGCAGTACTTC.

This chain uses TRBV29-1 with TRBJ1-2, with 8 nucleotides matching TRBD1. Germline V gives CDR1 SQVTM, CDR2 ANQGSEA. This CDR3 region has 14 residues. Losses at the gene ends were 6 bases for V and 4 bases for J; bases not matched to a gene: 10. The CDR3 protein is CSVPEGQAPYGYTF. As DNA, the CDR3 is TGCAGCGTCCCAGAGGGACAGGCGCCCTATGGCTACACCTTC.

This chain connects TRBV7-6 to TRBJ1-1; D might be TRBD1 (5 bases). The CDR3 contains 16 residues. Between the trimmed V and J ends, which lost 0 bases and 6 bases, there was a span of 17 bases. Germline V lookup: CDR1 SGHVS, CDR2 FNYEAQ. Written as DNA, the CDR3 is TGTGCCAGCAGCTTAGCGTCTTACGGGGGGTTGGCTGAAGCTTTCTTT. Its protein product is CASSLASYGGLAEAFF.

The chain is built from TRBV5-6 and TRBJ1-2; unclear D gene. CDR3 length: 12 residues. CDR1 and CDR2 from the germline V gene are SGHDT and YYEEEE. V was pared by 1 base and J by 4 bases, with 5 bases between. CDR3 loop: CASSLYSYGYTF. CDR3 nucleotide sequence: TGTGCCAGCAGCTTGTACAGCTATGGCTACACCTTC.

The chain couples TRBV11-2 to TRBJ2-3; weak D call: TRBD1 (6 bases). CDR1 and CDR2 from the germline V gene are SGHAT and FQNNGV. V was cut by 5 bases and J by 8 bases, with 14 bases left in between. This CDR3 region has 13 residues. The CDR3 is CASSATGPSTQYF. In nucleotides, the CDR3 is TGTGCCAGCAGCGCTACAGGGCCCAGTACGCAGTATTTT.

This clone was seen at least ten times. The gene calls are TRBV19 and TRBJ2-7; TRBD2 matches 13 bases. Germline V gene sequence: CDR1 LNHDA, CDR2 SQIVND (reference sequence). This CDR3 is 16 amino acids long. V shed 6 bases, J shed 3 bases, and the junction held 8 bases outside the gene matches. Here the CDR3 reads CASSMGLAGYGYEQYF. In nucleotides, the CDR3 is TGTGCCAGTAGCATGGGACTAGCGGGATACGGCTACGAGCAGTACTTC.

This sequence joins TRBV15 and TRBJ1-5; possibly TRBD1 for D (5 bases). Germline assignment: CDR1 LNHNV and CDR2 YYDKDF (reference sequence). The CDR3 extends over 15 amino acids. V dropped 0 bases and J dropped 7 bases, with 13 bases sitting between them. The CDR3 DNA reads TGTGCCACCAGCAGAGATCCGGGGGTCGGACAGCCCCAGCATTTT. Translating it yields CATSRDPGVGQPQHF.

The CDR3 DNA follows: TGCGCCAGCAGCTTAACTGGCTACAATGAGCAGTTCTTC. Translation gives CASSLTGYNEQFF. The chain uses TRBV5-1 and TRBJ2-1; unclear D gene. This CDR3 contains 13 residues. Between the trimmed V and J ends, which lost 2 bases and 3 bases, there was a span of 6 bases. CDR1 and CDR2 from the germline V gene are SGHRS and YFSETQ.

The chain uses TRBV30 and TRBJ2-3, with D possibly matching TRBD1 (5 bases). CDR1 GTSNPN and CDR2 SVGIG come from the germline V gene (reference sequence). V was cut by 2 bases and J by 3 bases, with 21 bases left in between. This CDR3 comprises 17 residues. The CDR3 DNA sequence: TGTGCCTGGAGTATCTCCAGGGTATCAGTAGATACAGATACGCAGTATTTT. The encoded protein is CAWSISRVSVDTDTQYF.

This chain links TRBV6-5 with TRBJ1-3, with D tentatively TRBD1 (5 bases). Trimming cost V 0 bases and J 0 bases, with 9 bases left between them. This CDR3 is built from 16 residues. CDR1 is MNHEY, CDR2 SVGAGI, per germline. The CDR3 DNA reads TGTGCCAGCAGTTACTCGGGGCTTCTCTCTGGAAACACCATATATTTT. Encoded protein: CASSYSGLLSGNTIYF.

This rearrangement joins TRBV4-1 to TRBJ2-1, with 9 bases aligning to TRBD2. The CDR3 runs 16 residues. Unmatched junction bases numbered 2, after V lost 0 bases and J lost 2 bases. Germline CDR1 is MGHRA and CDR2 is YSYEKL. The CDR3 sequence: CASSQDPSGTYNEQFF. The CDR3 nucleotides read TGCGCCAGCAGCCAAGATCCTAGCGGGACCTACAATGAGCAGTTCTTC.

The rearrangement joins TRBV18 to TRBJ2-5, with TRBD1 matching 8 bases. The germline V gene encodes CDR1 KGHSH and CDR2 LQKENI. Losses at the gene ends were 9 bases for V and 5 bases for J; bases not matched to a gene: 8. The CDR3 sequence is 13 residues long. The CDR3, as DNA: TGTGCCAGTTCCAGGGGGCTAAGGGAGACCCAGTACTTC. Amino acid sequence: CASSRGLRETQYF.

The rearrangement links TRBV20-1 to TRBJ1-1; D is unclear. Germline CDR1 and CDR2: DFQATT and SNEGSKA (reference sequence). The CDR3 runs to 14 residues. Trimming removed 3 bases at V and 1 base at J, with 12 bases between. This CDR3 is CSASLPMRNTEAFF. CDR3 nucleotide sequence: TGCAGTGCTAGTCTCCCGATGAGGAACACTGAAGCTTTCTTT.

This clone has more than one count but fewer than ten. The rearrangement links TRBV10-3 to TRBJ2-2; the D gene is possibly TRBD2 (5 bases). This CDR3 has 16 residues. Germline CDR1 and CDR2: ENHRY and SYGVKD. V dropped 0 bases and J dropped 4 bases, with 12 bases sitting between them. The CDR3 protein is CAISESTGTSTGELFF. CDR3 DNA sequence: TGTGCCATCAGTGAGTCGACCGGAACTAGCACCGGGGAGCTGTTTTTT.